This record concerns one T cell receptor (beta chain) sequence. No antigen is known for it. There are 18 residues in the CDR3. Germline-derived CDR1 and CDR2 are LGHNA and YNFKEQ. Unmatched junction bases numbered 11, after V lost 0 bases and J lost 6 bases. The sample belongs to a study of T cell responses to AZD1222 COVID-19 vaccine. Study-wide results and caveats: Among AZD1222 vaccinees, only six were seropositive at baseline. Close to half of all spike-specific TCRs reportedly target regions of the variants that are unmutated. Increased Spike-specific TCR breadth and depth were observed after two AZD1222 doses. Most donors were white British and more were female, and clonal diversity was possibly underestimated.

Sequencing was performed with immunoSEQ multiplex PCR; in TCRdb, only in-frame clones are kept and a portion is missing. The repertoire has about 170,000 clones, roughly 85% of them found once; the top ten carry around 1.1%. The TCR comes from an adult who received the AZD1222 COVID-19 vaccine. The V and J genes are TRBV4-2 and TRBJ1-2; TRBD1 agrees at 12 bases. Sequenced material: peripheral blood, taken 28 days after the second AZD1222 dose. The CDR3 sequence is CASSQDVSGTGGGNGYTF. The DNA for the CDR3 is TGTGCCAGCAGCCAAGATGTGTCCGGGACAGGGGGCGGTAATGGCTACACCTTC.